Following are 16 T cell receptor beta chains from one sample sequenced in a study of T cells after yellow fever vaccination. TCRdb re-called the 5' RACE reads through MiXCR, storing one row per CDR3 protein. The sample contains just under 600,000 distinct CDR3 sequences, about 13% of which appear only once. Specimen: PBMCs, collected on the day of the yellow fever booster vaccination. The receptors derive from a man aged 25-40 years who received the YFV17D yellow fever vaccine.

The gene calls are TRBV6-1 and TRBJ1-1; possible D gene TRBD1, 6 bases. CDR3 length: 12 amino acids. V was pared by 6 bases and J by 6 bases, with 11 bases between. Germline-derived CDR1 and CDR2 are MNHNS and SASEGT. The CDR3 spells CASRGGGSEAFF. The DNA for the CDR3 is TGTGCCAGCAGGGGGGGGGGCTCTGAAGCTTTCTTT.

The rearrangement links TRBV20-1 to TRBJ2-5; D gene uncertain. Per germline, CDR1 DFQATT and CDR2 SNEGSKA (reference sequence). V was trimmed by 2 bases and J by 2 bases, leaving 6 bases between them. The CDR3 spans 12 residues. The CDR3 nucleotides are TGCAGTGCTAGACTGAGACAAGAGACCCAGTACTTC. Its translation: CSARLRQETQYF.

This chain links TRBV19 with TRBJ2-2, with a tentative D call TRBD1 (5 bases). Deletions cut 7 bases from V and 4 bases from J, with 16 bases between. The CDR3 totals 15 residues. The germline V gene encodes CDR1 LNHDA and CDR2 SQIVND (reference sequence). The CDR3 DNA follows: TGTGCCAGTATTCCCCAGGGAAGATTCACCGGGGAGCTGTTTTTT. Its protein product is CASIPQGRFTGELFF.

This CDR3 is CASSLLGGTNEKLFF. The CDR3 nucleotides are TGCGCCAGCAGCCTCCTCGGGGGAACTAATGAAAAACTGTTTTTT. The J gene is TRBJ1-4, the V gene TRBV4-3, with D maybe TRBD1 (5 bases). With 4 bases removed from V and 1 base from J, the gap between germline ends came to 10 bases. The CDR3 is 15 residues long. Germline V CDR1 and CDR2: LGHNA, YSLEER.

V usage is TRBV3-1 and J usage is TRBJ2-3; 7 nucleotides agree with TRBD2. The CDR3 sequence is 14 residues long. Germline CDR1 is LGHDT and CDR2 is YNNKEL (reference sequence). V lost 1 base to trimming and J lost 10 bases; unmatched junction nucleotides: 8. The CDR3 reads CASSQVGLPVPQYF. The CDR3 DNA sequence: TGTGCCAGCAGCCAAGTGGGACTACCAGTACCGCAGTATTTT.

The CDR3 here is CASSLGVALYNEQFF. The CDR3 DNA reads TGTGCCAGCAGCTTAGGAGTAGCTTTGTACAATGAGCAGTTCTTC. The chain joins TRBV7-8 to TRBJ2-1; no definite D call. V lost 1 base, J lost 4 bases, and 11 bases lay in between. Germline V gene lookup returns CDR1 SGHVS and CDR2 FQNEAQ. This CDR3 spans 15 amino acids.

The chain links TRBV12-3 or TRBV12-4 to TRBJ1-5; D possibly corresponds to TRBD1 (6 bases). The CDR3 is made up of 17 amino acids. Trimming removed 6 bases from V and 0 bases from J, with 18 bases in between. The CDR3 nucleotides read TGTGCCAGCAGACAAGACAGGCTTCAATATAGCAATCAGCCCCAGCATTTT. Translation: CASRQDRLQYSNQPQHF.

In DNA form, the CDR3 reads TGCGCCAGCAGCCCCCGGACTAGCGGGAGACATGAGCAGTTCTTC. Amino acids: CASSPRTSGRHEQFF. This chain connects TRBV4-3 to TRBJ2-1, with TRBD2 matching 13 bases. Germline CDR1 is LGHNA and CDR2 is YSLEER. The CDR3 spans 15 residues. Trimming at V came to 4 bases and at J to 8 bases, leaving 5 bases not matched to a gene.

This clonotype has just one count. The chain joins TRBV12-3 or TRBV12-4 to TRBJ2-7; D call uncertain. Trimming took off 5 bases at V and 6 bases at J, with 11 bases between the two ends. The CDR3 length is 12 residues. DNA for the CDR3: TGTGCCAGCAGTGCCATTCACGGCGAGCAGTACTTC. Its translation: CASSAIHGEQYF.

The chain uses TRBV6-2 or TRBV6-3 and TRBJ1-2; D is perhaps TRBD1 (6 bases). In germline, CDR1 is MNHEY, CDR2 SVGEGT. The length of the CDR3 is 12 residues. Trimming cost V 1 base and J 7 bases, with 7 bases left between them. CDR3 loop: CASSYYRVGYTF. CDR3 in DNA: TGTGCCAGCAGTTACTACAGGGTTGGCTACACCTTC.

CDR3 nucleotides: TGTGCCAGCTCCCAAGCGCAAGGCAGGGGGTTTCCCTACGAGCAGTACTTC. Residues: CASSQAQGRGFPYEQYF. This rearrangement joins TRBV3-1 to TRBJ2-7; 7 bases are a match to TRBD1. The CDR3 sequence is 17 residues long. After removal of 8 bases from V and 2 bases from J, the junction contained 18 bases not matched to a gene. The germline V gene encodes CDR1 LGHDT and CDR2 YNNKEL (reference sequence).

This chain connects TRBV23-1 to TRBJ2-2, with unresolved D. TRBV23-1 is an ORF for which the function is uncertain. CDR3 size: 17 residues. Trimming took 3 bases from V and 0 from J, leaving 14 bases between them. The CDR3 coding sequence is TGCGCCAGCAGTCAGCCGCCGAAAGCCCCGAACACCGGGGAGCTGTTTTTT. Protein: CASSQPPKAPNTGELFF.

The chain joins TRBV5-4 to TRBJ2-2; D is perhaps TRBD2 (5 bases). The germline V and J ends were trimmed by 0 bases and 2 bases, with 11 bases remaining between them. The CDR3 covers 16 residues. CDR1 and CDR2 (germline): SGHNT, YYREEE (reference sequence). This chain's CDR3 is CASSLGSSVNTGELFF. The CDR3 nucleotides are TGTGCCAGCAGCTTGGGGAGTAGCGTAAACACCGGGGAGCTGTTTTTT.

The chain recombines TRBV5-1 with TRBJ2-1, with 7 bases aligning to TRBD2. The J segment lost 9 bases and the V segment lost 0 bases, leaving 15 bases of the junction unmatched. The CDR3 loop spans 17 amino acids. Germline assignment: CDR1 SGHRS and CDR2 YFSETQ. The CDR3 region has the DNA TGCGCCAGCAGCTTGGACCCACTGGGGGAGGGAGGCGCTGAGCAGTTCTTC. Translated: CASSLDPLGEGGAEQFF.

Here the CDR3 DNA reads TGCGCCAGCAGTCAATTTTCCAGGCAGGGGGACCAAGAGACCCAGTACTTC. Its protein is CASSQFSRQGDQETQYF. The chain is built from TRBV23-1 and TRBJ2-5; 7 nucleotides agree with TRBD1. TRBV23-1 is annotated as an ORF whose role is uncertain. Trimming cost V 1 base and J 0 bases; bases outside gene matches: 8. The CDR3 runs to 17 residues.

The chain carries TRBV4-3 and TRBJ2-7; TRBD1 matches 10 bases. Trimming took 0 bases from V and 6 from J; bases not matched to a gene: 14. Germline V gene data show CDR1 as LGHNA and CDR2 as YSLEER. The CDR3 extends over 18 amino acids. For the CDR3, the DNA is TGCGCCAGCAGCCAAGATGTGGCGGACAGGGGGAGACTCGGCGAGCAGTACTTC. This codes for CASSQDVADRGRLGEQYF.